Each of the 22 T cell receptor beta chains below was sequenced from the same sample in a study of shared clonotypes between healthy human individuals. Generated by immunoSEQ multiplex PCR, the TCRdb table keeps only in-frame clones and is missing some. The sample lists millions of clones; over 90% were seen once. The sample comprised naive CD4+ T cells from PBMCs. As to subset: CD45RA+ positively selected. These receptors originate from a young man in good health. Some clones in this sample may be carry-over from other donors' samples.

V is TRBV29-1 and J is TRBJ2-3; D is perhaps TRBD2 (7 bases). V lost 3 bases to trimming and J lost 5 bases, with 18 bases between them. Germline CDR1 is SQVTM and CDR2 is ANQGSEA. The CDR3 has 15 amino acids. The CDR3: CSVELPGGAVDTQYF. CDR3 bases: TGCAGCGTTGAGCTCCCGGGGGGCGCGGTAGATACGCAGTATTTT.

The V call is TRBV6-1, the J call TRBJ1-3; D is undetermined. This CDR3 contains 15 residues. Deletions cut 2 bases from V and 0 bases from J, with 8 bases between. From germline, CDR1 is MNHNS and CDR2 SASEGT. DNA of the CDR3: TGTGCCAGCAGTGAATTTACGGGCTCTGGAAACACCATATATTTT. Protein product: CASSEFTGSGNTIYF.

This chain uses TRBV6-5 with TRBJ2-1, with unresolved D. The CDR3 extends over 15 amino acids. V was pared by 6 bases and J by 0 bases, with 12 bases between. Germline-derived CDR1 and CDR2 are MNHEY and SVGAGI. As DNA, the CDR3 is TGTGCCAGCAGGCCAGCGCAGCCCTCCTACAATGAGCAGTTCTTC. Translating gives CASRPAQPSYNEQFF.

The chain links TRBV28 to TRBJ1-2, with TRBD1 identical over 11 bases. Germline lookup yields CDR1 MDHEN and CDR2 SYDVKM. This CDR3 is 14 amino acids long. V shed 6 bases, J shed 6 bases, and the junction held 6 bases outside the gene matches. The CDR3: CASSPGQGAHGYTF. In nucleotides, the CDR3 is TGTGCCAGCAGCCCAGGACAGGGGGCGCATGGCTACACCTTC.

The table lists this clone with a few counts. The chain recombines TRBV6-1 with TRBJ1-1, with a possible D match to TRBD1 (5 bases). The CDR3 sequence is 14 residues long. Between the trimmed V and J ends, which lost 7 bases and 3 bases, there was a span of 15 bases. Germline CDR1 is MNHNS and CDR2 is SASEGT. CDR3 amino acids: CASIMLGGDTEAFF. CDR3 DNA sequence: TGTGCCAGCATCATGCTCGGGGGGGACACTGAAGCTTTCTTT.

The chain recombines TRBV2 with TRBJ2-7, with D hard to call. Germline V gene data show CDR1 as SNHLY and CDR2 as FYNNEI. Trimming pared 7 bases from V and 4 bases from J, leaving 8 bases between. The CDR3 totals 11 residues. The CDR3: CASMVEYEQYF. DNA of the CDR3: TGTGCCAGCATGGTAGAATACGAGCAGTACTTC.

The chain combines TRBV7-9 with TRBJ2-7, with unresolved D. Trimming took off 5 bases at V and 2 bases at J, with 13 bases between the two ends. There are 14 residues in the CDR3. From germline, CDR1 is SEHNR and CDR2 FQNEAQ (reference sequence). DNA of the CDR3: TGTGCCAGCAGCCCCCCAAGCCGTCCCTACGAGCAGTACTTC. This translates into CASSPPSRPYEQYF. The full variable domain, completed using reference TRBV7-9 and TRBJ2-7, is DTGVSQNPRHKITKRGQNVTFRCDPISEHNRLYWYRQTLGQGPEFLTYFQNEAQLEKSRLLSDRFSAERPKGSFSTLEIQRTEQGDSAMYLCASSPPSRPYEQYFGPGTRLTVT.

This clone has just one count. A junction end diverges from the germline sequence, so it may reflect a read error. V usage is TRBV6-5 and J usage is TRBJ1-1; no firm D call. Germline V gene data show CDR1 as MNHEY and CDR2 as SVGAGI. The CDR3 length is 16 residues. The chain's CDR3 is CAGSYSGTTLNTEAFF. The CDR3 nucleotides are TGTGCCGGCAGTTACTCGGGAACTACACTGAACACTGAAGCTTTCTTT.

The gene calls are TRBV28 and TRBJ1-5; 10 bases are shared with TRBD1. This CDR3 contains 16 residues. V shed 6 bases, J shed 5 bases, and the junction held 10 bases outside the gene matches. Germline CDR1 and CDR2: MDHEN and SYDVKM. The CDR3 sequence is CASSPLGQGRDQPQHF. The DNA of the CDR3 is TGTGCCAGCAGCCCCTTGGGACAGGGGAGGGATCAGCCCCAGCATTTT.

The chain carries TRBV11-3 and TRBJ2-1; TRBD2 aligns across 8 bases. Trimming cost V 0 bases and J 3 bases; bases outside gene matches: 13. CDR3 length equals 19 residues. Looked up from germline, CDR1 is SGHNT and CDR2 is YENEEA. CDR3 loop: CASSLDGARDAGGYNEQFF. The CDR3 DNA is TGTGCCAGCAGCTTAGATGGGGCTCGGGACGCGGGAGGCTACAATGAGCAGTTCTTC.

This clone was picked up a small number of times. The J gene is TRBJ1-1, the V gene TRBV9; TRBD1 is a possible D gene (6 bases). The CDR3 is 15 residues long. The germline gives CDR1 SGDLS, CDR2 YYNGEE. V was trimmed by 0 bases and J by 4 bases, leaving 13 bases between them. The CDR3 is CASSVANGGGTEAFF. The CDR3 DNA reads as TGTGCCAGCAGCGTAGCTAACGGAGGGGGCACTGAAGCTTTCTTT.

V and J are TRBV18 and TRBJ1-4, with no clear D. With 3 bases removed from V and 2 bases from J, the gap between germline ends came to 7 bases. The CDR3 covers 14 residues. CDR1 and CDR2 from the germline V gene are KGHSH and LQKENI. DNA of the CDR3: TGTGCCAGCTCACCTCAGAGGACTAATGAAAAACTGTTTTTT. Amino acid sequence: CASSPQRTNEKLFF. Together with reference TRBV18 and TRBJ1-4, the CDR3 gives the full variable domain: NAGVMQNPRHLVRRRGQEARLRCSPMKGHSHVYWYRQLPEEGLKFMVYLQKENIIDESGMPKERFSAEFPKEGPSILRIQQVVRGDSAAYFCASSPQRTNEKLFFGSGTQLSVL.

The chain recombines TRBV5-3 with TRBJ2-7; no reliable D call. TRBV5-3 has ORF status, its function being uncertain. V lost 4 bases to trimming and J lost 6 bases, with 8 bases between them. There are 11 residues in the CDR3. The CDR3 protein is CARSVLGEQYF. The CDR3 coding sequence is TGTGCCAGAAGCGTACTCGGCGAGCAGTACTTC.

The genes are TRBV7-3 and TRBJ2-1; 9 bases are a match to TRBD2. Germline trimming cut 2 bases from V and 0 bases from J; bases unmatched to any gene: 8. Germline V gene data show CDR1 as SGHTA and CDR2 as FQGTGA. The length of the CDR3 is 18 residues. The CDR3 loop reads CASSLVASSGISYNEQFF. The DNA for the CDR3 is TGTGCCAGCAGCTTAGTAGCGTCTAGCGGGATCTCCTACAATGAGCAGTTCTTC.

The rearrangement uses TRBV5-1 and TRBJ2-3; no reliable D call. Trimming removed 2 bases from V and 3 bases from J, with 10 bases in between. This CDR3 has 14 residues. Germline CDR1 reads SGHRS; CDR2 reads YFSETQ. CDR3 loop: CASSFYRATDTQYF. The CDR3 region has the DNA TGCGCCAGCAGCTTCTACCGGGCAACAGATACGCAGTATTTT.

The CDR3 is CASSGTGRQNTDTQYF. CDR3 DNA: TGCGCCAGCAGCGGAACAGGGCGCCAAAACACAGATACGCAGTATTTT. V is TRBV5-1 and J is TRBJ2-3; tentatively, D is TRBD1 (6 bases). The CDR3 is 16 residues long. The germline V gene encodes CDR1 SGHRS and CDR2 YFSETQ. V dropped 4 bases and J dropped 2 bases, with 17 bases sitting between them.

The chain combines TRBV27 with TRBJ2-7; D is possibly TRBD2 (6 bases). CDR1 and CDR2 (germline): MNHEY, SMNVEV (reference sequence). With 7 bases removed from V and 3 bases from J, the gap between germline ends came to 13 bases. This CDR3 region has 13 residues. The CDR3 coding sequence is TGTGCCAGCAATGGCGGGAATCTCTACGAGCAGTACTTC. Its protein is CASNGGNLYEQYF.

This sequence joins TRBV4-1 and TRBJ1-2; D gene unclear. V lost 0 bases, J lost 7 bases, and 6 bases lay in between. The germline gives CDR1 MGHRA, CDR2 YSYEKL. The CDR3 extends over 12 amino acids. The CDR3 loop is CASSQDFRGYTF. CDR3 sequence (DNA): TGCGCCAGCAGCCAAGATTTCCGTGGCTACACCTTC.

The chain links TRBV11-2 to TRBJ2-1; a weak D match, TRBD1 (6 bases). The CDR3 contains 13 residues. Looked up from germline, CDR1 is SGHAT and CDR2 is FQNNGV. The ends were cut back, 8 bases at V and 7 bases at J, with 15 bases in the middle. The CDR3 sequence: CASLRTQGNEQFF. DNA of the CDR3: TGTGCCAGCCTCCGAACCCAGGGGAATGAGCAGTTCTTC.

This clone has a single count. In nucleotides, the CDR3 is TGCGCCAGCAGCCAAGATCCGGGCAGGGACAGCAATCAGCCCCAGCATTTT. This translates into CASSQDPGRDSNQPQHF. The chain is built from TRBV4-1 and TRBJ1-5; D is perhaps TRBD1 (5 bases). Germline assignment: CDR1 MGHRA and CDR2 YSYEKL. V lost 0 bases and J 1 base, leaving 13 bases between the germline ends. CDR3 size: 17 residues.

The chain links TRBV9 to TRBJ2-3; possible D gene TRBD1, 5 bases. Germline V gene sequence: CDR1 SGDLS, CDR2 YYNGEE. Trimming took 1 base from V and 9 from J, leaving 21 bases between them. The CDR3 has 16 residues. DNA of the CDR3: TGTGCCAGCAGCGTATCCCGGACACCGGAGCTTACCACGCAGTATTTT. It is translated as CASSVSRTPELTTQYF.

The rearrangement joins TRBV9 to TRBJ2-7; 11 bases line up with TRBD1. Germline V gives CDR1 SGDLS, CDR2 YYNGEE. This CDR3 contains 14 residues. V dropped 3 bases and J dropped 3; count of bases not matched to a gene: 2. This chain's CDR3 is CASSGGQGVYEQYF. CDR3 in DNA: TGTGCCAGCAGCGGGGGACAGGGGGTCTACGAGCAGTACTTC.